This T cell receptor beta chain stems from a study of shared clonotypes between healthy human individuals. Study conclusions and caveats: In this cohort, only blood was sampled, and tissue repertoires likely differ. Memory subsets had estimated richness that was generally smaller than that of naive subsets. The genetic and exposure-history diversity represented was limited by few donors.

Germline V gives CDR1 SGHTA, CDR2 FQGNSA. The V end was cut by 5 bases, the J end by 9 bases, with 20 bases between. CDR3 length: 15 residues. An assay was performed, and its level was deep. Measured with immunoSEQ multiplex PCR; TCRdb has only the in-frame clones, and not every one. The sample has 2.5 million or so clones; over 85% are singletons. Remarks on this clone: No antigen is known for it.

V gene TRBV7-2 combines with J gene TRBJ1-5; D is possibly TRBD1 (6 bases). This receptor was obtained from a man younger than 35 in good health. What was sequenced was naive CD4+ T cells sorted from blood. Subset here: CD45RA+ positively selected. CDR3 sequence reads: CASSPGGAKGSPQHF. The CDR3 DNA reads as TGTGCCAGCAGCCCCGGGGGGGCTAAGGGATCGCCCCAGCATTTT.